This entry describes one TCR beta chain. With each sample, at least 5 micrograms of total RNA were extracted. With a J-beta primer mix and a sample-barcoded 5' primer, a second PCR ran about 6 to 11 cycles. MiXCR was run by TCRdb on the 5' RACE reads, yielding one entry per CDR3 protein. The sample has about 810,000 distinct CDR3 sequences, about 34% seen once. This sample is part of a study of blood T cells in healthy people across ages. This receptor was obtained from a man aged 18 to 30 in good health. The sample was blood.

For the CDR3, the DNA is TGCGCCAGCAGCTTGATTGGCGGGGCAAACACAGATACGCAGTATTTT. It codes for CASSLIGGANTDTQYF. The chain joins TRBV5-1 to TRBJ2-3; a weak D match, TRBD2 (6 bases). The CDR3 is 16 amino acids. Deletions cut 1 base from V and 2 bases from J, with 14 bases between. Germline V gene data show CDR1 as SGHRS and CDR2 as YFSETQ. Full variable domain (missing parts from reference TRBV5-1 and TRBJ2-3): KAGVTQTPRYLIKTRGQQVTLSCSPISGHRSVSWYQQTPGQGLQFLFEYFSETQRNKGNFPGRFSGRQFSNSRSEMNVSTLELGDSALYLCASSLIGGANTDTQYFGPGTRLTVL.